The entry that follows covers one T cell receptor (beta chain) sequence. Its cognate antigen is unknown. This record belongs to a study of cytomegalovirus exposure and HLA in healthy donors. Notes on the study in general: Despite most TCR sequences being rare, some public TCRs occurred in many donors. The study flagged fewer than 200 TCR beta chains as cytomegalovirus-associated.

Generated by immunoSEQ multiplex PCR, the TCRdb table keeps only in-frame clones and is missing some. The profile shows tens of thousands of clones, around nine tenths of them singletons. Trimming took off 0 bases at V and 7 bases at J, with 10 bases between the two ends. The germline V gene encodes CDR1 MNHEY and CDR2 SVGAGI. The CDR3 covers 13 residues. Sequencing used PBMCs. This receptor was identified in a young woman in good health and CMV-seropositive. The rearrangement joins TRBV6-5 to TRBJ2-7; D not certain. DNA for the CDR3: TGTGCCAGCAGTTACTCCCACCATACAGAGCAGTACTTC. As protein: CASSYSHHTEQYF.